This T cell receptor (beta chain) was captured in a study of cytomegalovirus exposure and HLA in healthy donors. Study results and caveats: Sequencing likely caused a cluster of highly shared sequence variants. In a later analysis, the majority of CMV-associated beta chains seemingly showed HLA restriction.

Of note for this clone: The antigen remains unidentified.

The PCR had 60 Vbeta and 13 Jbeta primers. Clones were sequenced by immunoSEQ multiplex PCR, and TCRdb holds only the in-frame ones, with some missing. The sample has tens of thousands of clones. The origin of this receptor is a male donor in good health and CMV-seronegative. The sequencing sample was made of PBMCs.

The CDR3: CASSYGTRGNEQFF. CDR3 coding DNA: TGTGCCAGCAGTTACGGGACTAGAGGCAATGAGCAGTTCTTC. The chain combines TRBV27 with TRBJ2-1; 8 bases line up with TRBD2. Trimming cost V 4 bases and J 6 bases; bases outside gene matches: 5. This CDR3 region has 14 residues. In germline, CDR1 is MNHEY, CDR2 SMNVEV (reference sequence).